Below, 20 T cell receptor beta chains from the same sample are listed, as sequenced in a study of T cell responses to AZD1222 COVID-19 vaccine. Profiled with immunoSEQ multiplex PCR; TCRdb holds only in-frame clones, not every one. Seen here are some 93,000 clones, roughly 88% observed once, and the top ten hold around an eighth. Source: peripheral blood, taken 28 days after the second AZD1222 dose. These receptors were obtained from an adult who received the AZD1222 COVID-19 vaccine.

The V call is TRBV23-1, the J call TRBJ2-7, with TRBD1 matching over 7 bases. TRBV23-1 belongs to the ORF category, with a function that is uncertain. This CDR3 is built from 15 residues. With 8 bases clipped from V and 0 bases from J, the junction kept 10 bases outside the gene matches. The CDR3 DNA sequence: TGCGCCAGCCTACAGGGGACAGACACCTCCTACGAGCAGTACTTC. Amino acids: CASLQGTDTSYEQYF.

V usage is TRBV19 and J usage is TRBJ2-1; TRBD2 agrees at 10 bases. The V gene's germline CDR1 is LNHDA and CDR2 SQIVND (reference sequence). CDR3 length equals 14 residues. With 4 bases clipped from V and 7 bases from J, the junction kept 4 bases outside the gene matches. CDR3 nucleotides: TGTGCCAGTAGTACTAGCGGGAGTTGGAATGAGCAGTTCTTC. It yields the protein CASSTSGSWNEQFF.

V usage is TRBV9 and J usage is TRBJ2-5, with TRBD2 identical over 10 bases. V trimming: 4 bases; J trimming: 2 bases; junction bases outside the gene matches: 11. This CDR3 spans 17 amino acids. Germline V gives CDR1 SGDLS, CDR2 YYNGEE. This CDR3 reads CASSPYVVAGGQETQYF. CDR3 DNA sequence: TGTGCCAGCAGCCCTTATGTCGTAGCGGGAGGACAAGAGACCCAGTACTTC.

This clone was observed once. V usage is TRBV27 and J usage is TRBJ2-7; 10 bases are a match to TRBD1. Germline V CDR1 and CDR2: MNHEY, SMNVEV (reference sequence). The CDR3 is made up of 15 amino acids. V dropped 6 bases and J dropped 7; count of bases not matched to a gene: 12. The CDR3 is CASRAPGTGVREQYF. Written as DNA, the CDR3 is TGTGCCAGCAGGGCCCCCGGGACAGGGGTTAGGGAGCAGTACTTC.

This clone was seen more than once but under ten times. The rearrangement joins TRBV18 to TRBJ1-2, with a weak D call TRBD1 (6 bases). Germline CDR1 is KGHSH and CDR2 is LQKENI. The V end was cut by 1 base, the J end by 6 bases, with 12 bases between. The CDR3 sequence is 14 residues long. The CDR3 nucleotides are TGTGCCAGCTCACCACAGTCGGCAGGGGATGGCTACACCTTC. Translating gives CASSPQSAGDGYTF.

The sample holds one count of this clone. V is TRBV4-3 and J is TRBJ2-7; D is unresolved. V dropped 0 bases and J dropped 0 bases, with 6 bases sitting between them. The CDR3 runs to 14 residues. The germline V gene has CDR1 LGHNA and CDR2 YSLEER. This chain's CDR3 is CASSQEASSYEQYF. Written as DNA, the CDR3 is TGCGCCAGCAGCCAAGAGGCCAGCTCCTACGAGCAGTACTTC.

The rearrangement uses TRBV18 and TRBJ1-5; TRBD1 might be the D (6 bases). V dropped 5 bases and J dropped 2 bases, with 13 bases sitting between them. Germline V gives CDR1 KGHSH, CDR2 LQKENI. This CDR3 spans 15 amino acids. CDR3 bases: TGTGCCAGCTCAGAGGGGGGGGCCGGCAATCAGCCCCAGCATTTT. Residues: CASSEGGAGNQPQHF.

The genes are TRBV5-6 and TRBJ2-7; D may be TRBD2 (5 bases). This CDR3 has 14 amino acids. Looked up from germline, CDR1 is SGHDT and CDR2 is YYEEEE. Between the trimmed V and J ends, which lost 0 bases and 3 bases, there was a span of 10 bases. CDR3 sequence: CASSLGLGSYEQYF. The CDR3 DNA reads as TGTGCCAGCAGCTTGGGCCTGGGGAGCTACGAGCAGTACTTC.

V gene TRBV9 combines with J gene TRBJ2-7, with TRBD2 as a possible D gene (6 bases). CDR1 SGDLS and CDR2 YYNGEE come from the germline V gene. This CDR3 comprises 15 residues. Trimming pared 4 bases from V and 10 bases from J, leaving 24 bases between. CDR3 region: CASSPTPSAWETQYF. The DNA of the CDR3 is TGTGCCAGCAGCCCTACCCCTAGCGCCTGGGAGACTCAGTACTTC.

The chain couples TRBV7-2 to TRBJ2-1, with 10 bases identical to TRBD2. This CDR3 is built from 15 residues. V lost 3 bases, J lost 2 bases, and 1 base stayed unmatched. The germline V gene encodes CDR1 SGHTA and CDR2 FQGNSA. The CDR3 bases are TGTGCCAGCAGCTTCAGCGGGGGGGCCTACAATGAGCAGTTCTTC. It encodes CASSFSGGAYNEQFF. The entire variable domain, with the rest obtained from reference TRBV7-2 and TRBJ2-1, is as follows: GAGVSQSPSNKVTEKGKDVELRCDPISGHTALYWYRQSLGQGLEFLIYFQGNSAPDKSGLPSDRFSAERTGGSVSTLTIQRTQQEDSAVYLCASSFSGGAYNEQFFGPGTRLTVL.

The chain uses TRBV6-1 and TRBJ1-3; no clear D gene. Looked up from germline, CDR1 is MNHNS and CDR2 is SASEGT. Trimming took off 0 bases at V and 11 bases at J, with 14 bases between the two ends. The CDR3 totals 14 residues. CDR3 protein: CASSEALDGAPIYF. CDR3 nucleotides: TGTGCCAGCAGTGAAGCGCTGGACGGAGCCCCCATATATTTT.

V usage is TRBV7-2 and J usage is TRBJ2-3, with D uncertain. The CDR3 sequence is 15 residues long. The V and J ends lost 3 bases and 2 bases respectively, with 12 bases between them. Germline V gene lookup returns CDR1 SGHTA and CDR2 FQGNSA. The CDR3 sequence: CASSFGSPDTDTQYF. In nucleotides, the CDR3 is TGTGCCAGCAGCTTCGGGTCTCCAGACACAGATACGCAGTATTTT.

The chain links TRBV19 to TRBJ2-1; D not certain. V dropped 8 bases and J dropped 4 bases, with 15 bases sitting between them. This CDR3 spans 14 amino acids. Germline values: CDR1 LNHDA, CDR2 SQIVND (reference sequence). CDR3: CASSIRTTYNEQFF. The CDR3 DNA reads TGTGCCAGTTCGATACGAACCACTTACAATGAGCAGTTCTTC.

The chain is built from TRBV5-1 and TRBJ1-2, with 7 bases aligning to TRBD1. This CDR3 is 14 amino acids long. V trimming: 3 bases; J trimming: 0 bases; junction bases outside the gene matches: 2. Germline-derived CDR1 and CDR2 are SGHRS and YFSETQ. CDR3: CASSWDRSNYGYTF. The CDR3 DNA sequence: TGCGCCAGCAGCTGGGACAGATCTAACTATGGCTACACCTTC.

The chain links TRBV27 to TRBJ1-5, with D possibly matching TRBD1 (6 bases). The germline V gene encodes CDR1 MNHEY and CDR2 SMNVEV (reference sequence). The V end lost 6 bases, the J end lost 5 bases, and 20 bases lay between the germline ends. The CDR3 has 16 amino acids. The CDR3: CASRSYPTGTDQPQHF. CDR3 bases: TGTGCCAGCAGGTCTTACCCTACAGGGACGGATCAGCCCCAGCATTTT.

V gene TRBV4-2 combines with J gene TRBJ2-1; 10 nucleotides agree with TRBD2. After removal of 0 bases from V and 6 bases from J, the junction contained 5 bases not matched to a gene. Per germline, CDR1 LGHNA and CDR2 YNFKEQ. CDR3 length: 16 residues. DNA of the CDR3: TGTGCCAGCAGCCAAGATTCGAGCGGGAGGGCCAATGAGCAGTTCTTC. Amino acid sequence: CASSQDSSGRANEQFF.

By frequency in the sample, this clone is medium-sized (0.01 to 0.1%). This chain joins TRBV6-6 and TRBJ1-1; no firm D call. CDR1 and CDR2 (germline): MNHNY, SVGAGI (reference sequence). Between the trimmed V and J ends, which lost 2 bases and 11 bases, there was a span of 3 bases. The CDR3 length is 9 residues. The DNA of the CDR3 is TGTGCCAGCAGTTACCCGGCTTTCTTT. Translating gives CASSYPAFF.

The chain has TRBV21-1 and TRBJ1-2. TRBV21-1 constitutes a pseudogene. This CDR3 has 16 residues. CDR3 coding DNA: TGTGCCAGCAGCAAAGCAGGGGAGGGGACAGTCTATGGCTACACCTTC. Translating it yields CASSKAGEGTVYGYTF.

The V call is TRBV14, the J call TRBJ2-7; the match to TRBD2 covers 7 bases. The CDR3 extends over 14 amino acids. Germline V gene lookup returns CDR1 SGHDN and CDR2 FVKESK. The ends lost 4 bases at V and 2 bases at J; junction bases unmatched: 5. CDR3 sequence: CASSLGLVPYEQYF. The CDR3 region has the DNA TGTGCCAGCAGCCTCGGACTAGTTCCCTACGAGCAGTACTTC.

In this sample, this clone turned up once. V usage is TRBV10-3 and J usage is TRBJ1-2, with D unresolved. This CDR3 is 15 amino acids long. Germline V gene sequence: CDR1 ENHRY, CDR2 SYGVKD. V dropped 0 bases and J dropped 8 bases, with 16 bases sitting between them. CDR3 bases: TGTGCCATCAGTGAGTCCAAGACTTCGGCGGGCGGCTACACCTTC. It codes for CAISESKTSAGGYTF.